This T cell receptor beta chain was retrieved from a study of blood T cell repertoires in COVID-19. The wider study: Both acute and convalescent COVID-19 samples were obtained from the United States, Italy and Spain.

The table came from immunoSEQ multiplex PCR; TCRdb's copy has only in-frame clones and leaves some out. The table shows roughly 66,000 clones, with approximately 80% occurring only once. The germline CDR1 and CDR2 sequences are SGDLS and YYNGEE. Trimming cost V 2 bases and J 6 bases, with 12 bases left between them. The CDR3 is 14 residues long. This chain uses TRBV9 with TRBJ2-1; no clear D. This receptor was taken from a man in his fifties or sixties with acute or convalescent COVID-19. The sequenced material came from peripheral blood. CDR3 nucleotides: TGTGCCAGCAGCGTCTCCAGTTCCCCCAATGAGCAGTTCTTC. It translates to CASSVSSSPNEQFF.